This T cell receptor (beta chain) was documented in a study of Tregs in tolerant kidney transplant recipients. Germline assignment: CDR1 SGHNT and CDR2 YYREEE (reference sequence). The CDR3 is 13 amino acids. Trimming removed 4 bases at V and 2 bases at J, with 10 bases between. The data were produced by immunoSEQ multiplex PCR, yet TCRdb's version contains in-frame clones alone and is incomplete. The table lists about 87,000 clones, 80% to 95% of them singletons. The chain uses TRBV5-4 and TRBJ2-7, with D perhaps matching TRBD1 (6 bases). This receptor was taken from a human donor who received a combined kidney and bone marrow transplant. Sample: CD4+ T cells from blood, taken before the transplant. CDR3 sequence (DNA): TGTGCCAGCAGCAGAGGGGGAGCCTACGAGCAGTACTTC. It specifies CASSRGGAYEQYF.